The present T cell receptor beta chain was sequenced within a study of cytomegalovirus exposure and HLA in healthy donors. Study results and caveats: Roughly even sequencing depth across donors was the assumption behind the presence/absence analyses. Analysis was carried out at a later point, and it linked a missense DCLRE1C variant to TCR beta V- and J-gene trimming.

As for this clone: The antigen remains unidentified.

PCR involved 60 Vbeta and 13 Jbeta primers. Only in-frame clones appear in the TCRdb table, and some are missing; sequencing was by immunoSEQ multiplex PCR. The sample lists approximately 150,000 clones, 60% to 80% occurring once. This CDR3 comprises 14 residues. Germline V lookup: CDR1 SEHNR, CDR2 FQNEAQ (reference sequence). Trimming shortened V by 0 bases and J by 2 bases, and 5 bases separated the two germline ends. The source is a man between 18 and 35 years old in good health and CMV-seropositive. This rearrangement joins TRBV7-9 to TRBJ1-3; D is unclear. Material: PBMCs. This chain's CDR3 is CASSLAYAGNTIYF. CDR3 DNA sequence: TGTGCCAGCAGCTTAGCCTACGCTGGAAACACCATATATTTT.